Listed below are T cell receptor beta chains from one sample, sequenced in a study of cytomegalovirus exposure and HLA in healthy donors. The table came from immunoSEQ multiplex PCR; TCRdb's copy has only in-frame clones and leaves some out. The data show about 70,000 clones, 74% seen once. Sequencing was done on a sample of PBMCs. These receptors came from a human donor in good health. The CDR3 runs from the conserved cysteine through the conserved F or W. A D gene is named only where the DNA matches it firmly. Part of the rows lack a size; the others show once, few, many or a class for expanded clones.

abundance: few; v_gene: TRBV5-1; j_gene: TRBJ1-1; d_gene: TRBD1; CDR3aa: CASSLGKGAFLMNTEAFF; CDR3nt: TGCGCCAGCAGCTTAGGGAAGGGGGCCTTCCTCATGAACACTGAAGCTTTCTTT
abundance: -; v_gene: TRBV4-1; j_gene: TRBJ2-7; d_gene: TRBD1; CDR3aa: CASSHPDRAYEQYF; CDR3nt: TGCGCCAGCAGCCATCCCGACAGGGCCTACGAGCAGTACTTC
abundance: -; v_gene: TRBV11-2; j_gene: TRBJ2-1; d_gene: TRBD2; CDR3aa: CASSLVAPGGRSYNEQFF; CDR3nt: TGTGCCAGCAGCTTAGTAGCCCCGGGGGGGAGATCTTACAATGAGCAGTTCTTC
abundance: -; v_gene: TRBV7-8; j_gene: TRBJ1-6; d_gene: TRBD1; CDR3aa: CASSFPGTGKFHSPLHF; CDR3nt: TGTGCCAGCAGCTTCCCTGGGACAGGGAAGTTTCATTCACCCCTCCACTTT
abundance: -; v_gene: TRBV30; j_gene: TRBJ1-1; d_gene: -; CDR3aa: CAWSLQANTEAFF; CDR3nt: TGTGCCTGGAGTCTACAGGCGAACACTGAAGCTTTCTTT
abundance: -; v_gene: TRBV15; j_gene: TRBJ1-2; d_gene: TRBD1; CDR3aa: CATSKGGTGNYGYTF; CDR3nt: TGTGCCACCAGCAAGGGCGGGACAGGCAACTATGGCTACACCTTC
abundance: -; v_gene: TRBV7-2; j_gene: TRBJ1-2; d_gene: -; CDR3aa: CASSLGENGYTF; CDR3nt: TGTGCCAGCAGCTTAGGAGAGAATGGCTACACCTTC
abundance: -; v_gene: TRBV7-9; j_gene: TRBJ2-2; d_gene: -; CDR3aa: CASTPGSTRTGELFF; CDR3nt: TGTGCCAGCACCCCCGGCTCAACCAGGACCGGGGAGCTGTTTTTT
abundance: -; v_gene: TRBV7-3; j_gene: TRBJ2-3; d_gene: TRBD2; CDR3aa: CASSLKGVTSGSTTDTQYF; CDR3nt: TGTGCCAGCAGCTTAAAGGGCGTGACTAGCGGGAGTACGACAGATACGCAGTATTTT
abundance: -; v_gene: TRBV7-6; j_gene: TRBJ2-1; d_gene: TRBD2; CDR3aa: CASSSLSGTTYNEQFF; CDR3nt: TGTGCCAGCAGCTCGCTATCGGGGACTACTTACAATGAGCAGTTCTTC
abundance: -; v_gene: TRBV30; j_gene: TRBJ1-2; d_gene: TRBD1; CDR3aa: CAWSPDRGFNGYTF; CDR3nt: TGTGCCTGGAGTCCTGACAGGGGATTTAATGGCTACACCTTC
abundance: -; v_gene: TRBV5-4; j_gene: TRBJ2-5; d_gene: TRBD2; CDR3aa: CASSLDASGYQETQYF; CDR3nt: TGTGCCAGCAGCTTGGACGCTAGCGGGTATCAAGAGACCCAGTACTTC
abundance: -; v_gene: TRBV19; j_gene: TRBJ1-1; d_gene: -; CDR3aa: CASSRPFFGEGGEAFF; CDR3nt: TGTGCCAGTAGTCGGCCCTTTTTCGGGGAAGGGGGTGAAGCTTTCTTT
abundance: -; v_gene: TRBV27; j_gene: TRBJ2-6; d_gene: -; CDR3aa: CASRSSGANVLTF; CDR3nt: TGTGCCAGCAGGAGCTCTGGGGCCAACGTCCTGACTTTC
abundance: -; v_gene: TRBV9; j_gene: TRBJ2-3; d_gene: -; CDR3aa: CASSRGTITDTQYF; CDR3nt: TGTGCCAGCAGCAGGGGGACGATCACAGATACGCAGTATTTT
abundance: many; v_gene: TRBV5-1; j_gene: TRBJ2-7; d_gene: -; CDR3aa: CASSLASLAHEQYF; CDR3nt: TGCGCCAGCAGCTTGGCTTCGCTAGCGCACGAGCAGTACTTC
abundance: once; v_gene: TRBV1; j_gene: TRBJ2-1; d_gene: -; CDR3aa: CTSSSLGPGGENEQFF; CDR3nt: TGCACCAGCAGCTCCTTAGGCCCGGGAGGGGAGAATGAGCAGTTCTTC
abundance: -; v_gene: TRBV7-2; j_gene: TRBJ1-2; d_gene: -; CDR3aa: CASSLTAGYGYGYTF; CDR3nt: TGTGCCAGCAGCTTAACGGCAGGGTACGGCTATGGCTACACCTTC
abundance: -; v_gene: TRBV10-1; j_gene: TRBJ2-1; d_gene: TRBD2; CDR3aa: CASSESIASGYNEQFF; CDR3nt: TGCGCCAGCAGTGAGTCGATAGCTAGCGGTTACAATGAGCAGTTCTTC
abundance: -; v_gene: TRBV7-9; j_gene: TRBJ1-2; d_gene: TRBD1; CDR3aa: CASSLGTGNGYTF; CDR3nt: TGTGCCAGCAGCTTAGGGACAGGGAATGGCTACACCTTC
abundance: few; v_gene: TRBV4-2; j_gene: TRBJ2-7; d_gene: -; CDR3aa: CASSQVDTTYEQYF; CDR3nt: TGTGCCAGCAGCCAAGTTGATACTACCTACGAGCAGTACTTC
abundance: -; v_gene: TRBV7-9; j_gene: TRBJ2-1; d_gene: TRBD2; CDR3aa: CASSLGLAGVVYNEQFF; CDR3nt: TGTGCCAGCAGCTTGGGACTAGCGGGAGTAGTATACAATGAGCAGTTCTTC
abundance: -; v_gene: TRBV5-1; j_gene: TRBJ1-4; d_gene: -; CDR3aa: CASSVPGGNEKLFF; CDR3nt: TGCGCCAGCAGCGTCCCGGGGGGGAATGAAAAACTGTTTTTT
abundance: few; v_gene: TRBV4-1; j_gene: TRBJ2-7; d_gene: TRBD1; CDR3aa: CASSQDRTGSNLPYEQYF; CDR3nt: TGCGCCAGCAGCCAAGACCGGACAGGCTCTAACTTACCCTACGAGCAGTACTTC
abundance: -; v_gene: TRBV7-8; j_gene: TRBJ2-2; d_gene: TRBD1; CDR3aa: CASSLDGQGQGELFF; CDR3nt: TGTGCCAGCAGCTTAGACGGACAGGGCCAAGGGGAGCTGTTTTTT
abundance: -; v_gene: TRBV4-1; j_gene: TRBJ2-1; d_gene: TRBD2; CDR3aa: CASRSGSAYNEQFF; CDR3nt: TGCGCCAGTCGAAGCGGGAGTGCTTACAATGAGCAGTTCTTC
abundance: -; v_gene: TRBV5-1; j_gene: TRBJ2-7; d_gene: TRBD1; CDR3aa: CASSAKQGISYEQYF; CDR3nt: TGCGCCAGCAGCGCCAAACAGGGGATCTCCTACGAGCAGTACTTC
abundance: -; v_gene: TRBV9; j_gene: TRBJ2-5; d_gene: -; CDR3aa: CASSVDGSGETQYF; CDR3nt: TGTGCCAGCAGCGTAGACGGGAGTGGAGAGACCCAGTACTTC